This T cell receptor (beta chain) was found in a study of cytomegalovirus exposure and HLA in healthy donors. Although they were nominally healthy when sampled, donors likely had unrecorded immune exposures. The CDR3 is 16 residues long. The germline CDR1 and CDR2 sequences are SGHRS and YFSETQ. Deletions cut 0 bases from V and 0 bases from J, with 10 bases between. As to this clone: Its target is unknown.

General study results and limits: High sensitivity and specificity were reportedly achieved when the classifier diagnosed cytomegalovirus status. Cytomegalovirus association was assigned to approximately 180 TCR beta chains.

13 Jbeta primers and 60 Vbeta primers were used for the PCR. Generated by immunoSEQ multiplex PCR, the TCRdb table keeps only in-frame clones and is missing some. The table lists some 28,000 clones, 62% of them singletons, with roughly two fifths in the top ten. J is TRBJ1-3 and V is TRBV5-1, with a weak D call TRBD1 (5 bases). The receptor was derived from a male donor in good health and CMV-seropositive. The sequencing sample was made of PBMCs. The CDR3 bases are TGCGCCAGCAGCTTGGGATGGGGCAGCTCTGGAAACACCATATATTTT. Amino acid sequence: CASSLGWGSSGNTIYF.